A selection of T cell receptor beta chains follows, all from one sample in a study of T cell responses to AZD1222 COVID-19 vaccine. Repertoires were generated with immunoSEQ multiplex PCR, while TCRdb's copy carries only in-frame clones and drops some. Of approximately 120,000 clones listed, 88% are singletons. The sequencing used peripheral blood, collected on day 0 of MenACWY control vaccination. These receptors originate from an adult in good health. Each CDR3 is given with its conserved first and last residue. The D gene is left open where the match is weak. Rows give clone size only sometimes, using once, few, many, or a class for an expanded clone.

>TRBJ2-7|few|.|TRBV27
CASSLSGSISSYEQYF
TGTGCCAGCAGTTTATCCGGGTCTATCTCCTCCTACGAGCAGTACTTC
>TRBJ2-1|once|.|TRBV7-9
CASSPWGELDEQFF
TGTGCCAGCAGCCCCTGGGGGGAGTTGGATGAGCAGTTCTTC
>TRBJ2-7|.|.|TRBV3-1/TRBV3-2
CASSHPTNLGQYF
TGTGCCAGCAGCCACCCGACAAACCTGGGGCAGTACTTC
>TRBJ1-2|.|.|TRBV6-1
CASSEGDPGSGYGYTF
TGTGCCAGCAGTGAAGGGGACCCCGGCTCGGGCTATGGCTACACCTTC
>TRBJ1-2|.|.|TRBV20-1
CSASMGQGAGYTF
TGCAGTGCTAGTATGGGGCAGGGAGCCGGCTACACCTTC
>TRBJ2-3|.|.|TRBV29-1
CSVWGGTNTDTQYF
TGCAGCGTTTGGGGTGGGACGAACACAGATACGCAGTATTTT
>TRBJ1-1|.|.|TRBV2
CASSEGRGSFGAFF
TGTGCCAGCAGTGAGGGTAGGGGTAGCTTTGGAGCTTTCTTT
>TRBJ2-3|.|.|TRBV20-1
CGGRARDTQYF
TGCGGGGGCCGCGCGAGAGATACGCAGTATTTT
>TRBJ1-1|.|.|TRBV30
CASGQYTEAFF
TGTGCCTCCGGACAGTACACTGAAGCTTTCTTT
>TRBJ2-7|.|.|TRBV5-6
CASSLTPRSSYEQYF
TGTGCCAGCAGCTTAACCCCCAGGAGCTCCTACGAGCAGTACTTC
>TRBJ1-2|.|.|TRBV28
CASSLGFYGYTF
TGTGCCAGCAGTCTGGGATTTTATGGCTACACCTTC
>TRBJ1-4|.|.|TRBV4-2
CASSQEGGVINEKLFF
TGTGCCAGCAGCCAAGAAGGGGGGGTGATTAATGAAAAACTGTTTTTT
>TRBJ1-6|.|TRBD1|TRBV7-2
CASSPRGDRVPHF
TGTGCCAGCAGCCCCCGAGGCGACAGGGTCCCCCACTTT
>TRBJ1-5|.|.|TRBV23-1
CASSQSCGVNQPQHF
TGCGCCAGCAGTCAATCATGCGGAGTGAATCAGCCCCAGCATTTT
>TRBJ1-1|once|.|TRBV5-6
CASSSVNGPTNTEAFF
TGTGCCAGCAGCTCGGTTAACGGCCCGACGAACACTGAAGCTTTCTTT
>TRBJ1-2|.|TRBD1|TRBV7-3
CASSPDREYGYTF
TGTGCCAGCAGCCCAGACAGGGAATATGGCTACACCTTC
>TRBJ1-2|.|.|TRBV4-3
CASSQTDNYGYTF
TGCGCCAGCAGCCAGACGGACAACTATGGCTACACCTTC
>TRBJ2-7|.|.|TRBV4-2
CASSQDGVGPYEQYF
TGTGCCAGCAGCCAAGACGGAGTAGGACCCTACGAGCAGTACTTC
>TRBJ2-7|once|.|TRBV19
CASSISQGRDPYF
TGTGCCAGTAGTATTTCGCAGGGGAGGGACCCGTACTTC
>TRBJ1-2|.|.|TRBV6-5
CASSFEAYANYGYTF
TGTGCCAGCAGCTTCGAGGCTTACGCTAACTATGGCTACACCTTC
>TRBJ2-7|.|.|TRBV7-3
CASSLRGAGYEQYF
TGTGCCAGCAGCTTAAGGGGTGCGGGCTACGAGCAGTACTTC
>TRBJ2-7|.|TRBD2|TRBV12-5
CASGLPFPPGLAEKSEGYEQYF
TGTGCTAGTGGTTTGCCTTTCCCCCCCGGACTAGCGGAGAAATCAGAAGGCTACGAGCAGTACTTC
>TRBJ1-1|.|.|TRBV19
CASSPRLGGLAEAFF
TGTGCCAGTAGTCCTCGCTTAGGGGGACTTGCTGAAGCTTTCTTT
>TRBJ2-7|.|.|TRBV3-1/TRBV3-2
CASSQVGTEQYF
TGTGCCAGCAGCCAAGTAGGCACCGAGCAGTACTTC
>TRBJ1-1|.|.|TRBV4-1
CASSPLFSVRTNTEAFF
TGCGCCAGCAGCCCCCTGTTTAGCGTCAGGACCAACACTGAAGCTTTCTTT
>TRBJ2-3|.|.|TRBV5-1
CASSLDRVPDTQYF
TGCGCCAGCAGCTTGGACAGGGTGCCAGATACGCAGTATTTT
>TRBJ2-1|.|.|TRBV6-1
CASSETRLRQQFF
TGTGCCAGCAGTGAAACCCGACTGCGGCAGCAGTTCTTC
>TRBJ1-1|.|.|TRBV7-9
CASSLGGRATEAFF
TGTGCCAGCAGCTTAGGTGGCAGGGCTACTGAAGCTTTCTTT
>TRBJ2-5|.|TRBD2|TRBV27
CASRGLAGAEETQYF
TGTGCCAGCAGGGGACTAGCGGGAGCGGAAGAGACCCAGTACTTC